This T cell receptor beta chain was sequenced for a study of T cell changes during pregnancy in multiple sclerosis. The V gene's germline CDR1 is MNHEY and CDR2 SVGAGI. The CDR3 loop spans 13 amino acids. V trimming: 8 bases; J trimming: 0 bases; junction bases outside the gene matches: 2. Clones were read by immunoSEQ multiplex PCR, and TCRdb kept only the in-frame ones, dropping some. Among 65,000 to 80,000 clones listed, around 90% were seen once. The TCR was taken from a female donor with multiple sclerosis, enrolled in a pregnancy study. This specimen was CD4+ T cells from peripheral blood mononuclear cells, taken before pregnancy. The chain joins TRBV6-5 to TRBJ1-1; the match to TRBD1 covers 8 bases. The CDR3 spells CASGQGLNTEAFF. CDR3 coding DNA: TGTGCCAGCGGACAGGGATTGAACACTGAAGCTTTCTTT.